This T cell receptor beta chain was captured by sequencing in a study of T cell responses to AZD1222 COVID-19 vaccine. Using immunoSEQ multiplex PCR, the repertoire was profiled, and TCRdb retains in-frame clones only, with some absent. The sample has about 110,000 clones, 70% to 90% seen once. The sample was peripheral blood, taken 28 days after the second AZD1222 dose. This TCR was recovered from an adult who received the AZD1222 COVID-19 vaccine.

Written as DNA, the CDR3 is TGTGCCAGCAGCACCAGAACAGGGGACTCTGGAAACACCATATATTTT. Translation: CASSTRTGDSGNTIYF. The chain has TRBV7-8 and TRBJ1-3, with 7 bases that match TRBD1. There are 16 residues in the CDR3. Per the germline V gene, CDR1 is SGHVS and CDR2 is FQNEAQ. V dropped 5 bases and J dropped 0; count of bases not matched to a gene: 7.